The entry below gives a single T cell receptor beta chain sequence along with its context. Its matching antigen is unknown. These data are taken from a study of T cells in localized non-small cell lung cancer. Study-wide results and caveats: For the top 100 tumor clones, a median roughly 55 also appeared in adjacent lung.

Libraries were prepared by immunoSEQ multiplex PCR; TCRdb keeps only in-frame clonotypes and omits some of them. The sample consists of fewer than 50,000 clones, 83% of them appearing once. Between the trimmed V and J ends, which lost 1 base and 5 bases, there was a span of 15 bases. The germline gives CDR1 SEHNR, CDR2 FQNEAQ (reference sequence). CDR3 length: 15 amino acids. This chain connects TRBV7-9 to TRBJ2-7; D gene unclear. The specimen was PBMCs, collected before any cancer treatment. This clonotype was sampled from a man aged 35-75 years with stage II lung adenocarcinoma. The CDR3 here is CASSLEVPSVHEQYF. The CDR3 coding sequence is TGTGCCAGCAGCTTAGAGGTCCCTAGTGTCCACGAGCAGTACTTC.